Following are 10 T cell receptor beta chains from one sample sequenced in a study of T cell responses to AZD1222 COVID-19 vaccine. Assay used: immunoSEQ multiplex PCR; TCRdb lists only in-frame clones, some missing. The table records 150,000 or so clones, just over 90% of them present only once. The sample here was peripheral blood, taken on day 0 of AZD1222 vaccination. These receptor sequences come from an adult in good health.

The chain's CDR3 is CAWSDTGYEQYF. In DNA form, the CDR3 reads TGTGCCTGGAGCGACACAGGCTACGAGCAGTACTTC. The chain recombines TRBV30 with TRBJ2-7, with a weak D call TRBD1 (5 bases). Germline CDR1 reads GTSNPN; CDR2 reads SVGIG (reference sequence). The CDR3 is 12 amino acids. V lost 3 bases to trimming and J lost 3 bases, with 9 bases between them.

J is TRBJ1-3 and V is TRBV6-5; D call uncertain. From germline, CDR1 is MNHEY and CDR2 SVGAGI. The CDR3 runs to 15 residues. Trimming stripped 0 bases from V and 4 bases from J, with 10 bases between. The CDR3 here is CASSYSRESGNTIYF. The CDR3 DNA reads as TGTGCCAGCAGTTACTCGAGGGAGTCCGGAAACACCATATATTTT.

The chain has TRBV12-3 or TRBV12-4 and TRBJ1-2; TRBD1 matches at 7 bases. J lost 3 bases, V lost 6 bases, and 4 bases had no gene match. This CDR3 comprises 13 residues. The CDR3 coding sequence is TGTGCCAGCAGGGGCAGGGGGGACTATGGCTACACCTTC. It is translated as CASRGRGDYGYTF.

This chain connects TRBV6-5 to TRBJ2-4; D might be TRBD1 (6 bases). The CDR3 runs 15 residues. The germline gives CDR1 MNHEY, CDR2 SVGAGI. Trimming took 6 bases from V and 0 from J, leaving 12 bases between them. The CDR3 DNA sequence: TGTGCCAGCAGGCGACAGGTCCAAGCCAAAAACATTCAGTACTTC. The encoded protein is CASRRQVQAKNIQYF.

This clone occurred once. The rearrangement links TRBV7-8 to TRBJ2-3; 7 bases line up with TRBD2. The CDR3 sequence is 15 residues long. The V gene's germline CDR1 is SGHVS and CDR2 FQNEAQ. V lost 2 bases and J lost 0; bases outside the gene matches: 2. The CDR3 loop reads CASSLPSGSTDTQYF. DNA of the CDR3: TGTGCCAGCAGCTTACCTAGCGGTAGCACAGATACGCAGTATTTT. The whole variable domain, remainder taken from reference TRBV7-8 and TRBJ2-3, is GAGVSQSPRYKVAKRGQDVALRCDPISGHVSLFWYQQALGQGPEFLTYFQNEAQLDKSGLPSDRFFAERPEGSVSTLKIQRTQQEDSAVYLCASSLPSGSTDTQYFGPGTRLTVL.

The rearrangement links TRBV5-5 to TRBJ2-7; D gene unclear. The V gene's germline CDR1 is SGHKS and CDR2 YYEKEE (reference sequence). CDR3 size: 16 residues. Deletions cut 4 bases from V and 0 bases from J, with 17 bases between. The CDR3 reads CASSRFSADSSYEQYF. The CDR3 bases are TGTGCCAGCAGCCGATTCTCCGCGGATAGCTCCTACGAGCAGTACTTC.

The rearrangement links TRBV19 to TRBJ1-5; 8 nucleotides align to TRBD1. Germline V CDR1 and CDR2: LNHDA, SQIVND (reference sequence). V lost 6 bases and J lost 2; bases outside the gene matches: 6. The CDR3 spans 15 residues. The CDR3 is CASRGQGGGNQPQHF. The CDR3 bases are TGTGCCAGTAGAGGACAGGGAGGAGGCAATCAGCCCCAGCATTTT.

The gene calls are TRBV28 and TRBJ2-1; 10 positions agree with TRBD2. The CDR3 extends over 15 amino acids. J gave up 7 bases and V 5 bases, and 8 bases lay outside the gene matches. Germline-derived CDR1 and CDR2 are MDHEN and SYDVKM. DNA of the CDR3: TGTGCCAGCAGTGCTAGCGGGAGTGGAGGGAATGAGCAGTTCTTC. Its translation is CASSASGSGGNEQFF.

The J gene is TRBJ2-1, the V gene TRBV25-1; 7 bases are shared with TRBD2. The CDR3 length is 12 residues. Germline loops: CDR1 MGHDK, CDR2 SYGVNS. Losses at the gene ends were 10 bases for V and 4 bases for J; bases not matched to a gene: 4. The DNA of the CDR3 is TGTGCCACAGCTAGCGGATACAATGAGCAGTTCTTC. Translated: CATASGYNEQFF.

This chain connects TRBV28 to TRBJ2-7, with 12 positions matching TRBD1. Germline V lookup: CDR1 MDHEN, CDR2 SYDVKM. V shed 3 bases and J 4 bases; nucleotides not matched to a gene: 7. The CDR3 is 16 amino acids. The CDR3 sequence is CASSFSWDRGLYEQYF. Here the CDR3 DNA reads TGTGCCAGCAGTTTTTCATGGGACAGGGGGCTATACGAGCAGTACTTC.